The next 7 T cell receptor beta chains were all read from a single sample in a study of OX40 agonist ivuxolimab in advanced cancers. Profiling relied on immunoSEQ multiplex PCR, and the TCRdb table lists in-frame clones only, not all of them. This table holds 80,000 to 100,000 clones, about nine tenths found once. Sample: CD4+ or CD8+ T cells sorted from blood, taken in a trial of the OX40 agonist ivuxolimab. These receptors all stem from an adult with an advanced solid tumor such as melanoma, head and neck, liver or kidney cancer.

The V gene is TRBV18, the J gene TRBJ2-1, with D tentatively TRBD1 (6 bases). Germline V gene sequence: CDR1 KGHSH, CDR2 LQKENI. V was shortened by 0 bases and J by 5 bases, with 11 bases between the two germline ends. The CDR3 length is 15 residues. CDR3 amino acids: CASSPPARGNNEQFF. In DNA, the CDR3 is TGTGCCAGCTCACCACCTGCCAGGGGTAACAATGAGCAGTTCTTC.

The table lists this clone with a few counts. CDR3 residues: CASSSGLAHNEQFF. In DNA, the CDR3 is TGCGCCAGCAGCTCGGGACTAGCCCACAATGAGCAGTTCTTC. The gene calls are TRBV5-1 and TRBJ2-1; 9 nucleotides align to TRBD2. V trimming: 3 bases; J trimming: 5 bases; junction bases outside the gene matches: 3. This CDR3 comprises 14 residues. From germline, CDR1 is SGHRS and CDR2 YFSETQ.

The chain employs TRBV7-6 and TRBJ2-2, with 9 nucleotides matching TRBD1. The germline V gene has CDR1 SGHVS and CDR2 FNYEAQ. The CDR3 extends over 15 amino acids. V lost 2 bases and J lost 6; bases outside the gene matches: 4. Written as DNA, the CDR3 is TGTGCCAGCAGCTTACAGGGACAGGGATCCGGGGAGCTGTTTTTT. It yields the protein CASSLQGQGSGELFF. The variable domain in full, with the rest retrieved from reference TRBV7-6 and TRBJ2-2, is GAGVSQSPRYKVTKRGQDVALRCDPISGHVSLYWYRQALGQGPEFLTYFNYEAQQDKSGLPNDRFSAERPEGSISTLTIQRTEQRDSAMYRCASSLQGQGSGELFFGEGSRLTVL.

The chain carries TRBV6-5 and TRBJ1-1, with TRBD1 matching over 7 bases. This CDR3 contains 14 residues. Germline CDR1 and CDR2: MNHEY and SVGAGI. J lost 1 base, V lost 5 bases, and 4 bases had no gene match. The CDR3 protein is CASSRRQGNTEAFF. CDR3 coding DNA: TGTGCCAGCAGTCGCCGACAGGGGAACACTGAAGCTTTCTTT.

The chain carries TRBV25-1 and TRBJ2-7; 8 nucleotides match TRBD1. The junction had 2 bases not matched to a gene; V was cut back by 2 bases and J by 2 bases. The CDR3 spans 14 residues. Per germline, CDR1 MGHDK and CDR2 SYGVNS. The CDR3 nucleotides are TGTGCCAGCAGTGAACAGGGGGCTACCTACGAGCAGTACTTC. It is translated as CASSEQGATYEQYF.

The rearrangement uses TRBV11-2 and TRBJ1-1; perhaps TRBD1 as D (5 bases). Trimming left V 4 bases short and J 2 bases short, with 11 bases between. The V gene's germline CDR1 is SGHAT and CDR2 FQNNGV. The CDR3 extends over 14 amino acids. Written as DNA, the CDR3 is TGTGCCAGCAGCTCCGGGGCCTACAACACTGAAGCTTTCTTT. It translates to CASSSGAYNTEAFF.

The V call is TRBV7-2, the J call TRBJ1-5; weak D call: TRBD1 (6 bases). The CDR3 loop spans 16 amino acids. The germline CDR1 and CDR2 sequences are SGHTA and FQGNSA. Trimming left V 6 bases short and J 2 bases short, with 17 bases between. The CDR3 is CASSFTGTGGNQPQHF. The CDR3 bases are TGTGCCAGCAGTTTTACAGGGACCGGGGGCAATCAGCCCCAGCATTTT.